This T cell receptor (beta chain) originates from a study of T cells after yellow fever vaccination. About the study: Libraries from low-cell-number fractions were prepared with the SMART-Seq v4 Ultra Low Input RNA kit.

Concerning this clonotype itself: The antigen remains unidentified.

The study's findings and limits: Sorted repertoires could include abundant contaminating clonotypes from bulk cells. Clonotypes shared by both compartments, CD4 and CD8, made up a small share.

V shed 0 bases and J shed 4 bases, with 7 bases lying between them. This CDR3 spans 15 amino acids. Germline CDR1 MNHEY, CDR2 SVGAGI. Universal primer sites and UMIs were introduced during 5'RACE template-switching synthesis of TCR cDNA. TCRdb fed the 5' RACE reads into MiXCR, producing one record per CDR3 protein. The table lists some 350,000 distinct CDR3 sequences, approximately 3.9% of them singletons. This specimen consisted of PBMCs, obtained 5 days after the yellow fever booster vaccination. This clonotype originated in a man aged 18 to 29 who received the YFV17D yellow fever vaccine. The chain recombines TRBV6-5 with TRBJ1-6; D may be TRBD1 (5 bases). The CDR3 loop reads CASSYSGAYNSPLHF. In nucleotides, the CDR3 is TGTGCCAGCAGTTACTCCGGGGCTTATAATTCACCCCTCCACTTT.